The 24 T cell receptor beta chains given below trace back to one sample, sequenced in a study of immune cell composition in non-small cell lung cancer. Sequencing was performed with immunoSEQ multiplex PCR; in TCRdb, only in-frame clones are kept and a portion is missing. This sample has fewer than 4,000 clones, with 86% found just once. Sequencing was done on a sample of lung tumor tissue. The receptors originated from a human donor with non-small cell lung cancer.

The CDR3 region is CASSHTIGLGELFF. The CDR3 DNA follows: TGTGCCAGCAGCCATACGATCGGGTTGGGGGAGCTGTTTTTT. The chain is built from TRBV4-2 and TRBJ2-2; D is unresolved. The CDR3 is made up of 14 amino acids. Germline CDR1 reads LGHNA; CDR2 reads YNFKEQ. The V end was cut by 3 bases, the J end by 8 bases, with 13 bases between.

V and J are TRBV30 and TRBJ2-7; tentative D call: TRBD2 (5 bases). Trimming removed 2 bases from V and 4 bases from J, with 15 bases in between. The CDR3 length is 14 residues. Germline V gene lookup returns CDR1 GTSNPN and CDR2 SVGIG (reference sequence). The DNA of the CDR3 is TGTGCCTGGAGTTCCAAGGGAGCATCTTACGAGCAGTACGTC. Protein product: CAWSSKGASYEQYV.

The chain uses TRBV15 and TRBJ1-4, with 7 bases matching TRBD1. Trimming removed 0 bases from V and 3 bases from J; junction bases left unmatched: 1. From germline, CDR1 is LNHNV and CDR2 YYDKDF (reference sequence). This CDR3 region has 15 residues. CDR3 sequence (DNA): TGTGCCACCAGCAGAGACACAGGGGCTAATGAAAAACTGTTTTTT. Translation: CATSRDTGANEKLFF.

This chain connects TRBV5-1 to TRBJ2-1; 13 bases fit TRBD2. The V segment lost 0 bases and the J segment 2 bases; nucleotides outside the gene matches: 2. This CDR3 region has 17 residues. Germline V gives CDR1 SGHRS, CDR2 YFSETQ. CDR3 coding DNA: TGCGCCAGCAGCTTGGGAGGGACTAGCGGGGCCTACAATGAGCAGTTCTTC. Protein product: CASSLGGTSGAYNEQFF.

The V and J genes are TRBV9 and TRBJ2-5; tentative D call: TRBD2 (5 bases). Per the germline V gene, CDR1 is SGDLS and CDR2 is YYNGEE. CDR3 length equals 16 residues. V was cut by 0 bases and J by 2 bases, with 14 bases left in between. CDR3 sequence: CASSVGRVFYQETQYF. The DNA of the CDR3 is TGTGCCAGCAGCGTAGGGCGGGTTTTCTATCAAGAGACCCAGTACTTC.

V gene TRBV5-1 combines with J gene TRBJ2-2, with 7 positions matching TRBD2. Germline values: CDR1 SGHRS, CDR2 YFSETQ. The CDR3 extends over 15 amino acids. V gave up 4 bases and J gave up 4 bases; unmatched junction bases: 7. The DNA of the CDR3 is TGCGCCAGCAGCCCCGGGGGGTCGCGCACCGGGGAGCTGTTTTTT. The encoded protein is CASSPGGSRTGELFF.

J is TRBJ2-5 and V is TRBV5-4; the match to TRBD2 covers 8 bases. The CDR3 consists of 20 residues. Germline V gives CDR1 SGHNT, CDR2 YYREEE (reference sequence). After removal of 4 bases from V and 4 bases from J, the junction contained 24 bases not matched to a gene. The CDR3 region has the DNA TGTGCCAGCAGCCCCTCTAATGGGAGAATAGCGGGACGAGAAGGAGAGACCCAGTACTTC. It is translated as CASSPSNGRIAGREGETQYF. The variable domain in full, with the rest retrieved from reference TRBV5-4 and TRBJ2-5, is ETGVTQSPTHLIKTRGQQVTLRCSSQSGHNTVSWYQQALGQGPQFIFQYYREEENGRGNFPPRFSGLQFPNYSSELNVNALELDDSALYLCASSPSNGRIAGREGETQYFGPGTRLLVL.

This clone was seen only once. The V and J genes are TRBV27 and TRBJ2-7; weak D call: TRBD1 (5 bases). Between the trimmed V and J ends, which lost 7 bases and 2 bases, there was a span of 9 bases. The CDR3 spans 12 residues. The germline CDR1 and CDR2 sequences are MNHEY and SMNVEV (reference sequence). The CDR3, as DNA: TGTGCCAGCACCGACAGTACCTACGAGCAGTACTTC. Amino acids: CASTDSTYEQYF.

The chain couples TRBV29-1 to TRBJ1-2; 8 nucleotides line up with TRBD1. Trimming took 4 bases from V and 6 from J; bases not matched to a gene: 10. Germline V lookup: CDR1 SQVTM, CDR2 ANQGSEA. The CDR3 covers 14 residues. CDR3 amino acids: CSVVTMTGVDGYTF. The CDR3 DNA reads TGCAGCGTTGTCACAATGACAGGGGTTGATGGCTACACCTTC.

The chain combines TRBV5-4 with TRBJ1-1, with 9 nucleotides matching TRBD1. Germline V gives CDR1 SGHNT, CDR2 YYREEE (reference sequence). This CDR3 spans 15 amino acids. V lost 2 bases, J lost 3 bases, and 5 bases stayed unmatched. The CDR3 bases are TGTGCCAGCAGCTTAATCGGGACAGGGCACACTGAAGCTTTCTTT. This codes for CASSLIGTGHTEAFF.

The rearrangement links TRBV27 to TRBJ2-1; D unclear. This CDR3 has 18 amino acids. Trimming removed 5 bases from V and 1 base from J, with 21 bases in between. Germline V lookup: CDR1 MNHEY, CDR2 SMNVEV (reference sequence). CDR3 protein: CASSPHPDPGRSYNEQFF. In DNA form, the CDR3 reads TGTGCCAGCAGTCCTCACCCGGATCCTGGCAGGTCCTACAATGAGCAGTTCTTC.

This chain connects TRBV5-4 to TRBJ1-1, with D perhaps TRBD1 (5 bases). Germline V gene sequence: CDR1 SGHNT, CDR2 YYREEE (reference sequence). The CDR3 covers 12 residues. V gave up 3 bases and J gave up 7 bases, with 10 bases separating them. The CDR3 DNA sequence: TGTGCCAGCAGCTCCGACAGAATTGAAGCTTTCTTT. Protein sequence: CASSSDRIEAFF.

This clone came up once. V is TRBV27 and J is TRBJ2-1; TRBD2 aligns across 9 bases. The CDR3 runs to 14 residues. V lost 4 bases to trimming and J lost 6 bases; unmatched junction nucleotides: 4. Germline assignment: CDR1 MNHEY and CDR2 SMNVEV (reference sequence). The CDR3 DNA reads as TGTGCCAGCAGTTCTAGCGGGGCGGCCAATGAGCAGTTCTTC. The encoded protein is CASSSSGAANEQFF.

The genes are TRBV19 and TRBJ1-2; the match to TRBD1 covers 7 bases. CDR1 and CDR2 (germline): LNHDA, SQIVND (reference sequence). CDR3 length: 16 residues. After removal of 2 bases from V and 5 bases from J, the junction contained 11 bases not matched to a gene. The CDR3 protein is CASSILEGAQLYGYTF. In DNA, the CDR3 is TGTGCCAGTAGTATATTAGAGGGGGCGCAATTATATGGCTACACCTTC.

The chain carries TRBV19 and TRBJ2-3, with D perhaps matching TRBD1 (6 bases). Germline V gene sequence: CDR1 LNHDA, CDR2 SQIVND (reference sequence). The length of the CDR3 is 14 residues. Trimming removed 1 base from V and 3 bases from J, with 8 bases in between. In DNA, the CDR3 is TGTGCCAGTAGTATAGGTACAGGGACAGATACGCAGTATTTT. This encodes CASSIGTGTDTQYF.

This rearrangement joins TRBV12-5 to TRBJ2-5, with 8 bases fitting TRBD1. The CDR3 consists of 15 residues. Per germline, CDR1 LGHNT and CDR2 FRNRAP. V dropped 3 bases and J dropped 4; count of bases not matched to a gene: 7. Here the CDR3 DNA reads TGTGCTAGTGGTTTACCCGGGACAGGAAGAGAGACCCAGTACTTC. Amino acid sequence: CASGLPGTGRETQYF.

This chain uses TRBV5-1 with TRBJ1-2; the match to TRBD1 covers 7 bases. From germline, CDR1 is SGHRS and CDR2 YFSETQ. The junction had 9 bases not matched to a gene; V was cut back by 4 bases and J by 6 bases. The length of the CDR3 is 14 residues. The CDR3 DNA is TGCGCCAGCAGCCGTGGGTCAGGGGGTGATGGCTACACCTTC. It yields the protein CASSRGSGGDGYTF.

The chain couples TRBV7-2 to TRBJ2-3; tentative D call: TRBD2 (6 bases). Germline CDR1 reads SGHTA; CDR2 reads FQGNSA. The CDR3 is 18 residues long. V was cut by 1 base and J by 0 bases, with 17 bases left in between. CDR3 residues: CASSLVFTGRVSTDTQYF. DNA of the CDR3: TGTGCCAGCAGCTTAGTGTTTACCGGGAGAGTAAGCACAGATACGCAGTATTTT.

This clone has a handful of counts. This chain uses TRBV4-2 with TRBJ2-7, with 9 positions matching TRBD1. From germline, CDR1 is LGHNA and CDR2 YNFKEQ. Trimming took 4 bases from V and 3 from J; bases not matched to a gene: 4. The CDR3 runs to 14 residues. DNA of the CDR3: TGTGCCAGCAGCCCGGGACAGGGAATCTACGAGCAGTACTTC. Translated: CASSPGQGIYEQYF.

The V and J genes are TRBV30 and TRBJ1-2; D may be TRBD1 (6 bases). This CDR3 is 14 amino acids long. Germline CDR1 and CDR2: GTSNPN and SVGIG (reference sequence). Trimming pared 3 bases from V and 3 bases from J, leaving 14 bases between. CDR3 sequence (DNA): TGTGCCTGGAGGGGGATCCAGGGGTACTATGGCTACACCTTC. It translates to CAWRGIQGYYGYTF.

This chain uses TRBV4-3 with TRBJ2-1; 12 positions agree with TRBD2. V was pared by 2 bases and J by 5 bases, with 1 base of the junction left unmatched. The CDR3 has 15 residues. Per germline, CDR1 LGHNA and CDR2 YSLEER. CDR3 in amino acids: CASSQRTSGNNEQFF. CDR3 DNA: TGCGCCAGCAGCCAACGGACTAGCGGGAACAATGAGCAGTTCTTC.

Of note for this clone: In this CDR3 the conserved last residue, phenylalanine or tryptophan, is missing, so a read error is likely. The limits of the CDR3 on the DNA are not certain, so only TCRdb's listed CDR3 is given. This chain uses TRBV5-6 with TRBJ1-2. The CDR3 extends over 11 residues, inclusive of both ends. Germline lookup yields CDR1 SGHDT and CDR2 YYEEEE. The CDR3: CASSGGDGARS.

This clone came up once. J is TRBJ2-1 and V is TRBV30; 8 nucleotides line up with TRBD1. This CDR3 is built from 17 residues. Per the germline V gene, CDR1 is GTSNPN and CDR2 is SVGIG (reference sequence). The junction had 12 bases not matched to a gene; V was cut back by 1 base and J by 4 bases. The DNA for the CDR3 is TGTGCCTGGAGTGCGAGGACAGGGCAGTCGCGATACAATGAGCAGTTCTTC. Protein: CAWSARTGQSRYNEQFF.

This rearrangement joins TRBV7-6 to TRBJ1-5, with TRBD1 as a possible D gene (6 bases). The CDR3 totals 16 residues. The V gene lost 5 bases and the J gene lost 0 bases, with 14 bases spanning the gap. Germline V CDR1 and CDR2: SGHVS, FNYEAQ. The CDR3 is CASSALDRSSNQPQHF. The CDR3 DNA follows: TGTGCCAGCAGCGCCCTAGACAGGTCTAGCAATCAGCCCCAGCATTTT.